These 18 T cell receptor beta chains were all obtained from the same sample, sequenced in a study of T cells after yellow fever vaccination. MiXCR was run by TCRdb on the 5' RACE reads, yielding one entry per CDR3 protein. This table has 110,000 to 150,000 distinct CDR3 sequences, around 6.3% appearing once. The source was CD4+ T cells sorted from PBMCs, collected 10 days after the yellow fever booster vaccination. Source of these receptors: a man in his thirties or forties who received the YFV17D yellow fever vaccine.

This clonotype was counted at least ten times. The chain combines TRBV28 with TRBJ2-7; TRBD2 matches 9 bases. The junction had 3 bases not matched to a gene; V was cut back by 3 bases and J by 6 bases. The CDR3 loop spans 13 amino acids. Per the germline V gene, CDR1 is MDHEN and CDR2 is SYDVKM. The CDR3 spells CASSFGGRGEQYF. As DNA, the CDR3 is TGTGCCAGCAGTTTCGGCGGGAGGGGCGAGCAGTACTTC.

Notes on this clonotype: Possible read error: a much larger clone is one base away. The V and J genes are TRBV19 and TRBJ2-3, with 8 bases fitting TRBD1. CDR1 LNHDA and CDR2 SQIVND come from the germline V gene (reference sequence). The CDR3 has 14 residues. The CDR3 DNA sequence: TGTTCCAGTACTCGACAGGGGCTCGCAGATACGCAGTATTTT. This gives the protein CSSTRQGLADTQYF.

This clonotype was seen ten or more times. The genes are TRBV7-2 and TRBJ2-7, with D unresolved. V was clipped by 2 bases and J by 2 bases, with 4 bases between them. Germline V gene sequence: CDR1 SGHTA, CDR2 FQGNSA. The CDR3 runs to 12 residues. CDR3 nucleotides: TGTGCCAGCAGCTTACGGCCCTACGAGCAGTACTTC. It yields the protein CASSLRPYEQYF.

This clonotype was seen many times. V gene TRBV7-9 combines with J gene TRBJ2-7; D not resolved. Trimming cost V 1 base and J 2 bases, with 3 bases left between them. The germline V gene encodes CDR1 SEHNR and CDR2 FQNEAQ (reference sequence). This CDR3 has 12 amino acids. The CDR3 here is CASSLDTYEQYF. CDR3 bases: TGTGCCAGCAGCTTAGACACCTACGAGCAGTACTTC.

This sequence joins TRBV18 and TRBJ2-7, with 9 positions matching TRBD1. V was clipped by 6 bases and J by 6 bases; unmatched bases: 9. The CDR3 covers 14 residues. Germline CDR1 and CDR2: KGHSH and LQKENI. CDR3 DNA sequence: TGTGCCAGCTCGCAGGACAGGGGAAATGGCGAGCAGTACTTC. Translated, it gives CASSQDRGNGEQYF.

This clonotype was found a few times. The CDR3 region is CASSLEGYEQFF. The CDR3 nucleotides are TGTGCCAGCAGTTTAGAAGGCTATGAGCAGTTCTTC. The genes are TRBV12-3 or TRBV12-4 and TRBJ2-1; no firm D call. V was pared by 1 base and J by 8 bases, with 6 bases between. This CDR3 contains 12 residues.

This clonotype was seen a few times. CDR3 in amino acids: CASSLALAGSREQYF. CDR3 nucleotide sequence: TGTGCCAGCAGCTTAGCCCTGGCAGGCAGTCGCGAGCAGTACTTC. The chain recombines TRBV7-2 with TRBJ2-7; the D is unclear. Trimming took 0 bases from V and 6 from J, leaving 15 bases between them. This CDR3 region has 15 residues. Germline CDR1 is SGHTA and CDR2 is FQGNSA.

This clonotype was found many times. The rearrangement joins TRBV3-1 to TRBJ2-3; no reliable D call. The length of the CDR3 is 14 residues. Per the germline V gene, CDR1 is LGHDT and CDR2 is YNNKEL (reference sequence). V lost 6 bases and J lost 4, with 14 bases in between. This CDR3 is CASSRSVGADTQYF. Here the CDR3 DNA reads TGTGCCAGCAGTCGAAGCGTTGGCGCAGATACGCAGTATTTT.

J is TRBJ2-7 and V is TRBV20-1; D is unclear. This CDR3 region has 13 residues. Looked up from germline, CDR1 is DFQATT and CDR2 is SNEGSKA (reference sequence). Trimming left V 0 bases short and J 6 bases short, with 12 bases between. The CDR3 sequence: CSARDRSTGEQYF. CDR3 DNA: TGCAGTGCTAGAGATCGGAGCACCGGCGAGCAGTACTTC.

This clonotype was counted ten times or more. The J gene is TRBJ2-4, the V gene TRBV4-2; 9 bases agree with TRBD2. This CDR3 is built from 14 residues. From germline, CDR1 is LGHNA and CDR2 YNFKEQ. Trimming at V came to 7 bases and at J to 3 bases, leaving 4 bases not matched to a gene. The CDR3 nucleotides read TGTGCCAGCACGCGGGGGGGAGTCAAAAACATTCAGTACTTC. Protein sequence: CASTRGGVKNIQYF.

This clonotype has only a few counts. The V gene is TRBV4-2, the J gene TRBJ2-2; TRBD2 matches 9 bases. This CDR3 comprises 16 residues. Germline CDR1 LGHNA, CDR2 YNFKEQ. The trim removed 4 bases at V and 6 bases at J, leaving 9 bases unmatched. This chain's CDR3 is CASSPERAGGAGELFF. CDR3 bases: TGTGCCAGCAGCCCGGAGAGAGCGGGAGGTGCCGGGGAGCTGTTTTTT.

The chain has TRBV10-3 and TRBJ2-3; 14 bases map to TRBD2. V gave up 5 bases and J gave up 0 bases; unmatched junction bases: 16. The germline V gene has CDR1 ENHRY and CDR2 SYGVKD. The CDR3 is made up of 21 amino acids. The CDR3 spells CAISQFGTSGSRTSSTDTQYF. CDR3 nucleotide sequence: TGTGCCATCAGTCAATTCGGGACTAGCGGGAGTCGGACTTCTAGCACAGATACGCAGTATTTT.

This clonotype was seen repeatedly, ten times or more. V gene TRBV5-4 combines with J gene TRBJ2-1; 7 nucleotides match TRBD2. The V gene's germline CDR1 is SGHNT and CDR2 YYREEE (reference sequence). The length of the CDR3 is 16 residues. V lost 0 bases to trimming and J lost 0 bases; unmatched junction nucleotides: 3. The CDR3 reads CASSLAAGVSYNEQFF. CDR3 DNA: TGTGCCAGCAGCTTGGCTGCGGGAGTCTCCTACAATGAGCAGTTCTTC.

There are many counts of this clonotype. CDR3 sequence reads: CASSLAAGGETQYF. In DNA, the CDR3 is TGTGCCAGCAGCCTTGCGGCCGGGGGAGAGACCCAGTACTTC. The chain joins TRBV3-1 to TRBJ2-5, with a weak D call TRBD2 (6 bases). This CDR3 comprises 14 residues. Germline V gene data show CDR1 as LGHDT and CDR2 as YNNKEL (reference sequence). V dropped 4 bases and J dropped 4 bases, with 13 bases sitting between them.

There are many counts of this clonotype. This sequence joins TRBV7-2 and TRBJ1-1, with D maybe TRBD1 (5 bases). The V gene's germline CDR1 is SGHTA and CDR2 FQGNSA. The CDR3 sequence is 14 residues long. With 1 base removed from V and 7 bases from J, the gap between germline ends came to 13 bases. This chain's CDR3 is CASSLGYRDGEAFF. In nucleotides, the CDR3 is TGTGCCAGCAGCTTAGGTTACCGGGACGGTGAAGCTTTCTTT.

This clonotype was seen ten or more times. The DNA of the CDR3 is TGTGCCAGCAGCCTAGAAGCGGGAGGGTACAATGAGCAGTTCTTC. Its translation is CASSLEAGGYNEQFF. The V gene is TRBV9, the J gene TRBJ2-1, with TRBD2 identical over 10 bases. V shed 4 bases and J 4 bases; nucleotides not matched to a gene: 5. CDR3 length equals 15 residues. Germline lookup yields CDR1 SGDLS and CDR2 YYNGEE.

The sample holds many counts of this clonotype. This chain links TRBV20-1 with TRBJ1-2; no reliable D call. Trimming pared 0 bases from V and 7 bases from J, leaving 12 bases between. There are 13 residues in the CDR3. Germline V gene sequence: CDR1 DFQATT, CDR2 SNEGSKA (reference sequence). CDR3 region: CSARDSPGGGYTF. CDR3 sequence (DNA): TGCAGTGCTAGAGATAGCCCCGGCGGTGGCTACACCTTC.

In this sample, this clonotype turned up many times. The gene calls are TRBV27 and TRBJ1-5; TRBD1 matches 7 bases. Germline V gene data show CDR1 as MNHEY and CDR2 as SMNVEV (reference sequence). The CDR3 totals 16 residues. With V trimmed by 3 bases and J by 1 base, 6 bases remained unmatched. The chain's CDR3 is CASSFSGTASNQPQHF. The CDR3 DNA sequence: TGTGCCAGCAGTTTTTCGGGGACAGCGAGCAATCAGCCCCAGCATTTT.